This entry lists 29 T cell receptor beta chains sequenced from one sample in a study of blood T cell repertoires in COVID-19. The repertoire was sequenced with immunoSEQ multiplex PCR; TCRdb's copy has only in-frame clones and lacks some. The repertoire holds over 85,000 clones, with more than 85% as singletons. Sequencing was done on a sample of peripheral blood. These receptors came from a man in his forties or fifties with active or convalescent COVID-19.

The chain joins TRBV7-2 to TRBJ2-5; 11 nucleotides align to TRBD1. Unmatched junction bases numbered 2, after V lost 5 bases and J lost 3 bases. The CDR3 contains 14 residues. Germline CDR1 and CDR2: SGHTA and FQGNSA. CDR3 sequence reads: CASSRDRGKETQYF. The CDR3 region has the DNA TGTGCCAGCAGCCGGGACAGGGGGAAAGAGACCCAGTACTTC.

V is TRBV15 and J is TRBJ1-3; 7 bases line up with TRBD1. The V gene's germline CDR1 is LNHNV and CDR2 YYDKDF (reference sequence). The length of the CDR3 is 17 residues. After removal of 3 bases from V and 0 bases from J, the junction contained 8 bases not matched to a gene. The chain's CDR3 is CATSSWTGSPSGNTIYF. Here the CDR3 DNA reads TGTGCCACCAGCAGTTGGACAGGAAGTCCCTCTGGAAACACCATATATTTT.

The rearrangement joins TRBV3-1 (or the pseudogene TRBV3-2) to TRBJ2-3, with a weak D call TRBD2 (5 bases). Trimming left V 6 bases short and J 2 bases short, with 27 bases between. From germline, CDR1 is LGHDT and CDR2 YNNKEL (reference sequence). CDR3 length equals 19 residues. For the CDR3, the DNA is TGTGCCAGCAGTCAAAAAACCACCCGGCGCGGGCCGGCCACAGATACGCAGTATTTT. Translation gives CASSQKTTRRGPATDTQYF.

V gene TRBV28 combines with J gene TRBJ1-2; D possibly corresponds to TRBD1 (6 bases). The germline V and J ends were trimmed by 5 bases and 4 bases, with 11 bases remaining between them. CDR1 and CDR2 (germline): MDHEN, SYDVKM. The CDR3 runs 13 residues. The CDR3 region is CASSPRDTYGYTF. Here the CDR3 DNA reads TGTGCCAGCAGTCCCCGGGACACCTATGGCTACACCTTC.

This chain uses TRBV5-8 with TRBJ2-6; perhaps TRBD1 as D (5 bases). CDR3 length: 15 residues. The V gene's germline CDR1 is SGHTS and CDR2 YDEGEE. V was cut by 5 bases and J by 0 bases, with 9 bases left in between. The CDR3 loop reads CASRLDTSGANVLTF. The CDR3 DNA is TGTGCCAGCAGACTGGACACCTCTGGGGCCAACGTCCTGACTTTC.

V gene TRBV5-4 combines with J gene TRBJ2-4; 8 bases fit TRBD1. In germline, CDR1 is SGHNT, CDR2 YYREEE (reference sequence). After removal of 4 bases from V and 0 bases from J, the junction contained 6 bases not matched to a gene. CDR3 length equals 16 residues. The CDR3 is CASSIWTGIAKNIQYF. In nucleotides, the CDR3 is TGTGCCAGCAGCATCTGGACAGGGATAGCCAAAAACATTCAGTACTTC. Full variable domain (remainder filled in from reference TRBV5-4 and TRBJ2-4): ETGVTQSPTHLIKTRGQQVTLRCSSQSGHNTVSWYQQALGQGPQFIFQYYREEENGRGNFPPRFSGLQFPNYSSELNVNALELDDSALYLCASSIWTGIAKNIQYFGAGTRLSVL.

This clone was recorded only once. The rearrangement links TRBV4-1 to TRBJ2-5, with 7 positions matching TRBD2. This CDR3 has 17 amino acids. V was pared by 3 bases and J by 5 bases, with 15 bases of the junction left unmatched. CDR1 and CDR2 (germline): MGHRA, YSYEKL. CDR3 nucleotides: TGCGCCAGCAGCCACCAAATAAGCGGGGTTTGGGATGAGACCCAGTACTTC. Protein: CASSHQISGVWDETQYF.

This chain uses TRBV24-1 with TRBJ1-3; D uncertain. CDR1 is KGHDR and CDR2 is SFDVKD in the germline V gene. The V end was cut by 5 bases, the J end by 3 bases, with 7 bases between. The CDR3 has 13 residues. CDR3 coding DNA: TGTGCCACCAGTGCGCCAGTTGGAAACACCATATATTTT. It is translated as CATSAPVGNTIYF.

V is TRBV9 and J is TRBJ2-7; a weak D match, TRBD1 (5 bases). CDR1 is SGDLS and CDR2 is YYNGEE in the germline V gene. V was trimmed by 6 bases and J by 5 bases, leaving 12 bases between them. The CDR3 length is 12 residues. CDR3 loop: CASKGAGNEQYF. The CDR3 DNA is TGTGCCAGCAAGGGTGCAGGGAACGAGCAGTACTTC. Variable domain in full (rest from reference TRBV9 and TRBJ2-7): DSGVTQTPKHLITATGQRVTLRCSPRSGDLSVYWYQQSLDQGLQFLIQYYNGEERAKGNILERFSAQQFPDLHSELNLSSLELGDSALYFCASKGAGNEQYFGPGTRLTVT.

The chain couples TRBV6-5 to TRBJ2-1; 7 positions match TRBD1. The CDR3 runs 16 residues. The ends lost 4 bases at V and 3 bases at J; junction bases unmatched: 9. Germline CDR1 is MNHEY and CDR2 is SVGAGI. CDR3 nucleotides: TGTGCCAGCAGTTTATTCCGGGACAGCTTCTACAATGAGCAGTTCTTC. Protein sequence: CASSLFRDSFYNEQFF.

J is TRBJ1-3 and V is TRBV28, with a weak D call TRBD1 (6 bases). Trimming stripped 6 bases from V and 8 bases from J, with 14 bases between. In germline, CDR1 is MDHEN, CDR2 SYDVKM. The CDR3 runs 13 residues. The CDR3 DNA sequence: TGTGCCAGCAGCAACAGGGAGGGATACACCATATATTTT. Translation gives CASSNREGYTIYF.

The chain links TRBV4-3 to TRBJ1-1; a possible D gene is TRBD1 (6 bases). The germline CDR1 and CDR2 sequences are LGHNA and YSLEER. The V end was cut by 1 base, the J end by 0 bases, with 15 bases between. CDR3 length equals 17 residues. The DNA for the CDR3 is TGCGCCAGCAGCCAAGGGGAAGGGGGACCCTTGAACACTGAAGCTTTCTTT. Its translation: CASSQGEGGPLNTEAFF.

J is TRBJ1-4 and V is TRBV2; D remains ambiguous. The germline gives CDR1 SNHLY, CDR2 FYNNEI. The germline V and J ends were trimmed by 4 bases and 3 bases, with 12 bases remaining between them. This CDR3 is 15 amino acids long. This CDR3 is CASSVGGQANEKLFF. The CDR3 DNA is TGTGCCAGCAGTGTCGGAGGGCAGGCTAATGAAAAACTGTTTTTT.

The rearrangement joins TRBV30 to TRBJ1-6, with D hard to call. The germline gives CDR1 GTSNPN, CDR2 SVGIG (reference sequence). The V end was cut by 0 bases, the J end by 9 bases, with 3 bases between. CDR3 length equals 11 residues. CDR3 in DNA: TGTGCCTGGAGTGTAGCTTCACCCCTCCACTTT. It yields the protein CAWSVASPLHF.

V usage is TRBV3-1 (or the pseudogene TRBV3-2) and J usage is TRBJ1-5; D might be TRBD1 (6 bases). V was cut by 5 bases and J by 4 bases, with 15 bases left in between. The germline V gene has CDR1 LGHDT and CDR2 YNNKEL (reference sequence). The CDR3 has 15 amino acids. CDR3 nucleotides: TGTGCCAGCAGCAGGGGGACGGTCGAAAATCAGCCCCAGCATTTT. This translates into CASSRGTVENQPQHF.

The J gene is TRBJ2-3, the V gene TRBV5-1, with D unclear. The ends were cut back, 0 bases at V and 2 bases at J, with 10 bases in the middle. Looked up from germline, CDR1 is SGHRS and CDR2 is YFSETQ. The CDR3 covers 15 residues. The CDR3 sequence is CASSLVAPPTDTQYF. DNA for the CDR3: TGCGCCAGCAGCTTGGTGGCACCTCCCACAGATACGCAGTATTTT.

The chain couples TRBV28 to TRBJ1-5, with a tentative D call TRBD1 (5 bases). Trimming stripped 6 bases from V and 0 bases from J, with 21 bases between. Germline V CDR1 and CDR2: MDHEN, SYDVKM. There are 18 residues in the CDR3. CDR3 residues: CASSLGTTWGDSNQPQHF. CDR3 nucleotide sequence: TGTGCCAGCAGCCTTGGGACGACCTGGGGGGATAGCAATCAGCCCCAGCATTTT.

Only a few counts were recorded for this clone. V gene TRBV6-1 combines with J gene TRBJ2-1; 11 bases agree with TRBD2. There are 18 residues in the CDR3. Trimming cost V 4 bases and J 0 bases; bases outside gene matches: 8. Germline CDR1 is MNHNS and CDR2 is SASEGT. Here the CDR3 reads CASSATSGAHSSYNEQFF. The CDR3 DNA follows: TGTGCCAGCAGTGCGACTAGCGGGGCGCACAGCTCCTACAATGAGCAGTTCTTC.

V gene TRBV5-8 combines with J gene TRBJ1-5; D not certain. Trimming left V 4 bases short and J 0 bases short, with 14 bases between. Germline V CDR1 and CDR2: SGHTS, YDEGEE. This CDR3 has 16 amino acids. CDR3 DNA sequence: TGTGCCAGCAGCCCTGGACGAGGGTATAGCAATCAGCCCCAGCATTTT. Translated: CASSPGRGYSNQPQHF.

The V gene is TRBV5-5, the J gene TRBJ1-5; the match to TRBD1 covers 9 bases. The CDR3 sequence is 15 residues long. Germline CDR1 SGHKS, CDR2 YYEKEE (reference sequence). Trimming removed 4 bases from V and 4 bases from J; junction bases left unmatched: 6. The CDR3 bases are TGTGCCAGCAGCACCGGACAGGGGAGGAATCAGCCCCAGCATTTT. Amino acids: CASSTGQGRNQPQHF.

The V call is TRBV11-2, the J call TRBJ1-2; D gene ambiguous. CDR3 size: 13 residues. Trimming cost V 0 bases and J 4 bases, with 6 bases left between them. The germline CDR1 and CDR2 sequences are SGHAT and FQNNGV. This chain's CDR3 is CASSLEAGYGYTF. CDR3 in DNA: TGTGCCAGCAGCTTAGAGGCAGGCTATGGCTACACCTTC.

The chain employs TRBV2 and TRBJ1-2, with TRBD1 identical over 7 bases. V lost 6 bases to trimming and J lost 4 bases; unmatched junction nucleotides: 5. Germline V gives CDR1 SNHLY, CDR2 FYNNEI. The CDR3 consists of 13 residues. This CDR3 is CASSRGFGYGYTF. The CDR3 coding sequence is TGTGCCAGCAGCAGGGGGTTCGGCTATGGCTACACCTTC.

This chain connects TRBV18 to TRBJ2-5; TRBD1 is a possible D gene (6 bases). Trimming removed 0 bases from V and 4 bases from J, with 9 bases in between. CDR1 is KGHSH and CDR2 is LQKENI in the germline V gene. This CDR3 contains 14 residues. CDR3 region: CASSPPDRRETQYF. CDR3 coding DNA: TGTGCCAGCTCACCACCAGACAGGAGAGAGACCCAGTACTTC.

The chain joins TRBV24-1 to TRBJ1-5, with TRBD1 matching over 7 bases. CDR3 size: 13 residues. The ends lost 3 bases at V and 5 bases at J; junction bases unmatched: 0. The germline V gene encodes CDR1 KGHDR and CDR2 SFDVKD. The CDR3 region is CATSDDRDQPQHF. The CDR3 nucleotides are TGTGCCACCAGTGATGACAGGGATCAGCCCCAGCATTTT.

This clone has a count of ten or more. J is TRBJ2-4 and V is TRBV7-9, with TRBD1 identical over 12 bases. Germline V lookup: CDR1 SEHNR, CDR2 FQNEAQ (reference sequence). V gave up 5 bases and J gave up 0 bases; unmatched junction bases: 11. The CDR3 is 19 residues long. The CDR3 nucleotides read TGTGCCAGCAGCCCCGGGACAGGGGGCTTTAAGTCAGCCAAAAACATTCAGTACTTC. It specifies CASSPGTGGFKSAKNIQYF.

The chain joins TRBV18 to TRBJ1-5, with 10 positions matching TRBD1. This CDR3 region has 19 residues. J lost 2 bases, V lost 4 bases, and 14 bases had no gene match. In germline, CDR1 is KGHSH, CDR2 LQKENI. The CDR3 nucleotides read TGTGCCAGCTCACTTCTAATGACCGGGACAGGGGAGGGCAATCAGCCCCAGCATTTT. It yields the protein CASSLLMTGTGEGNQPQHF.

J is TRBJ1-6 and V is TRBV28; D uncertain. The V and J ends lost 4 bases and 9 bases respectively, with 16 bases between them. The CDR3 has 15 residues. Germline CDR1 and CDR2: MDHEN and SYDVKM. DNA for the CDR3: TGTGCCAGCAGTTCCCCCACAGATTTAATTTCACCCCTCCACTTT. This translates into CASSSPTDLISPLHF.

V and J are TRBV28 and TRBJ1-4; D call uncertain. The CDR3 covers 14 residues. Between the trimmed V and J ends, which lost 3 bases and 0 bases, there was a span of 5 bases. From germline, CDR1 is MDHEN and CDR2 SYDVKM. This CDR3 is CASSLESTNEKLFF. CDR3 bases: TGTGCCAGCAGTTTGGAGTCAACTAATGAAAAACTGTTTTTT. Full variable domain (missing parts from reference TRBV28 and TRBJ1-4): DVKVTQSSRYLVKRTGEKVFLECVQDMDHENMFWYRQDPGLGLRLIYFSYDVKMKEKGDIPEGYSVSREKKERFSLILESASTNQTSMYLCASSLESTNEKLFFGSGTQLSVL.

This chain joins TRBV5-1 and TRBJ2-7; 7 bases line up with TRBD2. J lost 0 bases, V lost 1 base, and 4 bases had no gene match. Germline values: CDR1 SGHRS, CDR2 YFSETQ. The CDR3 runs 15 residues. The CDR3 loop is CASSLSSGGSYEQYV. The CDR3 DNA reads TGCGCCAGCAGCTTGAGTTCGGGGGGCTCCTACGAGCAGTACGTC.